One T cell receptor beta chain is described in this entry. Its antigen is unknown. No base-level quality is on record; no much larger clone is a single base apart. CDR1 and CDR2 are read off the germline V gene as MGHRA and YSYEKL. Trimming takes 6 bases from V and 3 bases from J, and the germline ends sit 18 bases apart. The cysteine opens and the phenylalanine closes a CDR3 of 16 amino acids. Here the CDR3 DNA is all that survives: 48 bases in frame from base 1. Using the deep immunoSEQ assay, multiplex PCR amplified TCR CDR3 regions from genomic DNA. For each cell subset, the extracted genomic DNA was distributed evenly across all wells of several immunoSEQ 96-well plates, and each plate served as one replicate. For sorted subsets, roughly 0.2 ug genomic DNA, equal to some 30,000 T cell genomes, was loaded into each replicate PCR. Purified libraries were measured with a Qubit 3.0 fluorometer, size-checked on a Bioanalyzer 2100, and measured again with the KAPA Library Quantification kit. A separate single-read 150-cycle Illumina NextSeq 550 flow cell was used to sequence each immunoSEQ 96-well plate. As for the original processing: Because the immunoSEQ output held only junctional sequences and lacked quality scores, the filtering could not match the filtering applied to full-length reads. Sequences were annotated with PyIR, a Python wrapper for IgBLAST v1.9, and V/J genes and CDR3 were assigned using IMGT germline references. Any read was removed if the V/J assignment was weak (E-value above 1e-6), the CDR3 was missing, or the read contained stop codons, out-of-frame junctions, or ambiguous translated residues. V3J clonotypes were defined by identical inferred V gene, J gene, and CDR3 amino acid sequence. To compute the percentage overlap between repertoires, the number of shared unique clonotypes was divided by the size of the smaller repertoire. Repertoire richness was assessed with RTK rarefaction, the Chao1 estimator, and Recon v2.1 estimates of unobserved clonotypes. OLGA was used to compute generation probabilities for all TCRbeta clonotypes that the gDNA method yielded from a handful of donors. The source is immuneACCESS, and TCRdb retained only in-frame sequences with V and J called. Part of the clones is not carried over; for the studies checked, unresolved V genes explain less than half of this, and the remainder is unexplained. V, J and clone size were drawn from that table, and D and trimming were deduced from the DNA. This sample gives approximately 740,000 clones in total; nearly 95% of them show up just once. About 25% of the sample goes to the ten largest clones.

This sample is part of a study of shared clonotypes between healthy human individuals (dated by TCRdb to the early 2020s). Notes on the research overall: Two women and three men aged 18 to 49 years were included in the cohort. For each donor, CD4 naive and CD4 memory were each run on three plates, CD8 naive on two plates, and CD8 memory on one plate. Per donor, leukapheresis produced somewhere between about 0.9 and 9.5 billion PBMCs. Libraries were prepared and TCR repertoires were sequenced by different laboratories using diverse techniques, in order to increase sequencing depth and limit assay-specific biases. To estimate repertoire size and how much clonotypes are shared between individuals, the study performed deep sequencing of blood TCR repertoires from a handful of healthy adults.

CD8 naive samples consisted of CD45RO-negative cells that were positively selected for CCR7, yielding a CD45RA+CCR7+ population without TemRA cells. Donors were healthy HIV-negative adults with no recently reported acute infections or vaccinations. All donors were Caucasian adults living in Nashville, Tennessee, USA. After blood collection by leukapheresis, PBMCs were isolated using Ficoll-Histopaque density gradient centrifugation and then cryopreserved in the vapor phase of liquid nitrogen. Purity and quantity of every magnetically sorted T cell population were checked by analytical flow cytometry. Genomic DNA was isolated from each sorted fraction and quantified by UV absorbance on a Nanodrop 2000c. Overall results and qualifications from the work: Higher generation probabilities were observed for clonotypes shared by all four sorted-subset donors than for non-shared clonotypes. Incomplete sequencing was indicated by rarefaction of sorted-subset datasets, despite the large sequencing depth. Only blood was sampled, and tissue TCR repertoires likely differ from those in blood. When a handful of donors were compared, the shared fraction of clonotypes was 5% to 6.5% for naive CD4, more than 3% for naive CD8, 2.3% for memory CD4, and about 0.36% for memory CD8. Based on pairwise subsampling, the degree of clonotype sharing among donors was expected to be affected by sequencing depth. Larger estimated clonotype richness was generally found for naive subsets than for memory subsets. Because the study included a small number of donors, the genetic and exposure-history diversity represented was limited.

The sequenced sample consisted of naive CD8+ T cells sorted from blood. What the cell subset or site label conveys for this sample: CD45RA+CCR7+. The source is a man aged 25-45 years in good health. Recombination connected TRBV4-1 to TRBJ2-1; matching of 5 bases hints at TRBD1 as the D gene. The nucleotide sequence reads as follows: TGCGCCAGCAGACTCGGTCGACAGTCCTTCTACAATGAGCAGTTCTTC. Its protein reads: CASRLGRQSFYNEQFF.